This T cell receptor (beta chain) appears in the sequencing data of a study of human T cells and chemical hapten exposure. Overall study: The study enrolled mostly female patients with alopecia areata, totalis or universalis. Whole-study findings and limits: Significantly more large CDR3 similarity clusters were formed by expanded TCRs than by controls.

This clonotype was detected many times. The target antigen is unknown. The CDR3 runs 18 residues. The ends were cut back, 3 bases at V and 0 bases at J, with 14 bases in the middle. CDR1 and CDR2 (germline): KGHDR, SFDVKD. TCRdb analysed the RACE reads with MiXCR anew, one entry per CDR3 protein. The sample gives about 350,000 distinct CDR3 sequences, around 5.5% of which show up once; over 6.5% is in the top ten. The time point was: pre-sensitization, week 0. Treatment of the sample: therapeutic diphenylcyclopropenone sensitization with weekly scalp DPC. This material consisted of whole blood, taken in connection with sensitization to the hapten diphenylcyclopropenone (DPC). The receptor was isolated from a woman aged 18-29 years with alopecia areata. Some clones in this sample may be carry-over from other donors' samples. The chain carries TRBV24-1 and TRBJ2-6, with a tentative D call TRBD1 (6 bases). CDR3 in DNA: TGTGCCACCAGTGATCGGCAGGGGCTCAGCTCTGGGGCCAACGTCCTGACTTTC. Translated, it gives CATSDRQGLSSGANVLTF.